The 12 T cell receptor beta chains presented below share a single source sample, sequenced in a study of blood T cell repertoires in COVID-19. TCRdb's copy holds only in-frame clones and misses some; the assay was immunoSEQ multiplex PCR. The table lists 200,000 to 250,000 clones, around 80% of them singletons. The sequenced sample was PBMCs or T cells enriched from blood (not recorded which). The receptor set was obtained from a man between 60 and 70 years old who had recovered from COVID-19.

This rearrangement joins TRBV25-1 to TRBJ1-1, with D tentatively TRBD1 (6 bases). V lost 2 bases and J 5 bases, leaving 12 bases between the germline ends. The CDR3 runs to 14 residues. Germline lookup yields CDR1 MGHDK and CDR2 SYGVNS. CDR3 bases: TGTGCCAGCAGTGAAAAGAACAGGGTGACTGAAGCTTTCTTT. Its translation: CASSEKNRVTEAFF.

The chain is built from TRBV13 and TRBJ2-5, with 7 bases that match TRBD1. This CDR3 region has 14 residues. V lost 2 bases to trimming and J lost 5 bases; unmatched junction nucleotides: 5. Germline V gene lookup returns CDR1 PRHDT and CDR2 FYEKMQ (reference sequence). The CDR3, as DNA: TGTGCCAGCAGCTTAAAACAGGGGCGGGAGACCCAGTACTTC. Translation: CASSLKQGRETQYF.

This chain links TRBV6-5 with TRBJ2-2, with TRBD1 identical over 7 bases. V trimming: 5 bases; J trimming: 4 bases; junction bases outside the gene matches: 7. The CDR3 has 15 residues. Germline V CDR1 and CDR2: MNHEY, SVGAGI. The CDR3 region is CASSLDRAGTGELFF. CDR3 nucleotide sequence: TGTGCCAGCAGTCTCGACAGGGCGGGCACCGGGGAGCTGTTTTTT.

This chain links TRBV4-3 with TRBJ1-2; a weak D match, TRBD1 (6 bases). There are 15 residues in the CDR3. The V gene lost 1 base and the J gene lost 4 bases, with 13 bases spanning the gap. Germline lookup yields CDR1 LGHNA and CDR2 YSLEER. The CDR3 sequence is CASSQAATGSYGYTF. The CDR3 nucleotides read TGCGCCAGCAGCCAAGCCGCCACAGGGTCCTATGGCTACACCTTC.

This clone was seen a handful of times. Within the sample, other DNA sequences also encode this same CDR3. This chain connects TRBV19 to TRBJ1-1; D unresolved. The ends were cut back, 6 bases at V and 0 bases at J, with 8 bases in the middle. The CDR3 contains 13 residues. Germline values: CDR1 LNHDA, CDR2 SQIVND (reference sequence). This CDR3 reads CASSGTVNTEAFF. The DNA of the CDR3 is TGTGCCAGTAGCGGAACAGTGAACACTGAAGCTTTCTTT.

The chain employs TRBV27 and TRBJ2-5, with 7 bases identical to TRBD1. TRBJ2-7 explains the end of the DNA better; the J call may be wrong. This CDR3 spans 14 amino acids. Germline CDR1 and CDR2: MNHEY and SMNVEV (reference sequence). The CDR3 DNA follows: TGTGCCAGCAAACCGGGACAGATCTCCTACGAGCAGTACTTC. Residues: CASKPGQISYEQYF.

This rearrangement joins TRBV18 to TRBJ1-1; D is unclear. The V gene lost 4 bases and the J gene lost 7 bases, with 7 bases spanning the gap. The CDR3 has 11 amino acids. Germline V gene data show CDR1 as KGHSH and CDR2 as LQKENI. CDR3 loop: CASSRGVEAFF. The CDR3 nucleotides read TGTGCCAGCTCACGCGGGGTTGAAGCTTTCTTT.

The sample holds a few counts of this clone. The J gene is TRBJ1-5, the V gene TRBV5-1; D unresolved. Trimming removed 4 bases from V and 4 bases from J, with 9 bases in between. Germline V gene sequence: CDR1 SGHRS, CDR2 YFSETQ. The CDR3 covers 13 residues. The CDR3 region is CASSPEINQPQHF. The CDR3 DNA sequence: TGCGCCAGCAGCCCGGAGATTAATCAGCCCCAGCATTTT.

The chain employs TRBV5-1 and TRBJ2-3, with unresolved D. Trimming shortened V by 3 bases and J by 2 bases, and 4 bases separated the two germline ends. Per germline, CDR1 SGHRS and CDR2 YFSETQ. The CDR3 is 12 residues long. The DNA of the CDR3 is TGCGCCAGCAGCTCCAACACAGATACGCAGTATTTT. This translates into CASSSNTDTQYF.

The CDR3 bases are TGTGCCAGCAGCCGAGACCGGGGGGAGCCCCAGCATTTT. It encodes CASSRDRGEPQHF. V usage is TRBV4-2 and J usage is TRBJ1-5; perhaps TRBD1 as D (5 bases). The germline gives CDR1 LGHNA, CDR2 YNFKEQ. The CDR3 is made up of 13 amino acids. V was shortened by 4 bases and J by 8 bases, with 12 bases between the two germline ends.

This clone was seen a single time. The rearrangement links TRBV12-3 or TRBV12-4 to TRBJ1-2; D remains unclear. The CDR3 sequence is 13 residues long. V lost 6 bases, J lost 7 bases, and 15 bases lay in between. CDR3 protein: CASSRGERSGYTF. In DNA form, the CDR3 reads TGTGCCAGCAGCCGCGGGGAAAGATCTGGCTACACCTTC.

In DNA form, the CDR3 reads TGTGCCATCAGTGACCGGCAGGGGGCGGGCTACACCTTC. It encodes CAISDRQGAGYTF. This rearrangement joins TRBV10-3 to TRBJ1-2, with TRBD1 matching 8 bases. The trim removed 3 bases at V and 8 bases at J, leaving 5 bases unmatched. CDR1 and CDR2 (germline): ENHRY, SYGVKD. This CDR3 has 13 residues.